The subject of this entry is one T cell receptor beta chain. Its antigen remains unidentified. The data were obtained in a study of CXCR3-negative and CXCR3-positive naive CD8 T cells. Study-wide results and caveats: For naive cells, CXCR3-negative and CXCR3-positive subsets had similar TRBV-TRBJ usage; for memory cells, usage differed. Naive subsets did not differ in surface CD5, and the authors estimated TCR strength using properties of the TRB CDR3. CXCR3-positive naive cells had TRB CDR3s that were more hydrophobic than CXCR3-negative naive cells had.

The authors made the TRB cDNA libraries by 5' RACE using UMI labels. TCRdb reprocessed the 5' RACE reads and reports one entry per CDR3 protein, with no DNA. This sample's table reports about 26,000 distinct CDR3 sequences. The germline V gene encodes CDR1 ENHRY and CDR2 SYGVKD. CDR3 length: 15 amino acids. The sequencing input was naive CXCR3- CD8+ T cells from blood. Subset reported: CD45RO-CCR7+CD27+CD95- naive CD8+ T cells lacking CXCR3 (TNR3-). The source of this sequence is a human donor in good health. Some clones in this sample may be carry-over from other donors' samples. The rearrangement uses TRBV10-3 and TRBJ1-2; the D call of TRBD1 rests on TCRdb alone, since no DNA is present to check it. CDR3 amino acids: CAISDPGTGLYGYTF.